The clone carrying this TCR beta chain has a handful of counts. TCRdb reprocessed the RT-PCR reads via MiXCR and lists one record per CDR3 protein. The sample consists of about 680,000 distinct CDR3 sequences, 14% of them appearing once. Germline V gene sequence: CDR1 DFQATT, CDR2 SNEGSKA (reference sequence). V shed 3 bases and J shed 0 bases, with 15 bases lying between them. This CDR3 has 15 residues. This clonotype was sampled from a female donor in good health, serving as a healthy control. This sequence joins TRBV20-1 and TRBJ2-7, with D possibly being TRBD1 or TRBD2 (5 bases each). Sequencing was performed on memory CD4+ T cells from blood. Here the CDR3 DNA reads TGCAGTGCTAGCGATCCGGGACGGACCTCCTACGAGCAGTACTTC. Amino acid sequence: CSASDPGRTSYEQYF.